These T cell receptor beta chains were read from a single sample in a study of blood T cell repertoires in COVID-19. Method: immunoSEQ multiplex PCR; TCRdb's copy keeps in-frame clones and lacks some. Among 35,000 to 55,000 clones listed, about nine tenths were seen once. The sequencing sample was made of peripheral blood. These receptors were taken from a human donor in a cohort sampled during active COVID-19. Both conserved end residues are part of each CDR3. A D gene is named only where the DNA matches it firmly. The size field is filled for only some rows; it gives once, few, many or a size class.

size	V	J	D	CDR3
-	TRBV7-8	TRBJ1-4	TRBD1	CASSKTGGGEKLFF
-	TRBV3-1/TRBV3-2	TRBJ2-7	TRBD1	CASSRGTGGEQYF
few	TRBV9	TRBJ2-7	TRBD2	CASSAGLAGVYEQYF
-	TRBV11-2	TRBJ2-7	TRBD2	CASSLTSGSFRSYEQYF
-	TRBV2	TRBJ1-1	-	CASYIMNTEAFF
-	TRBV19	TRBJ2-1	-	CASSIDHSSYNEQFF
-	TRBV7-3	TRBJ2-7	TRBD2	CASSRAGGTYEQYF
-	TRBV5-4	TRBJ2-5	TRBD1	CASSTLGQGSVETQYF
-	TRBV25-1	TRBJ2-7	-	CASLDGTSPYEQYF
-	TRBV5-8	TRBJ2-5	TRBD2	CASSSRAGGQETQYF
-	TRBV19	TRBJ1-5	TRBD1	CASSRQGYQPQHF
-	TRBV25-1	TRBJ2-2	-	CASSPRSGELFF
-	TRBV29-1	TRBJ1-1	-	CSVEVPSTGNTEAFF
-	TRBV9	TRBJ2-7	TRBD2	CASSAPAGAPTYEQYF
-	TRBV7-8	TRBJ2-7	TRBD2	CASSRRRLADSSYEQYF
-	TRBV3-1/TRBV3-2	TRBJ2-1	-	CASSRPGGPYNEQFF
-	TRBV7-9	TRBJ2-3	-	CASSLRRSSTDTQYF
-	TRBV12-3/TRBV12-4	TRBJ2-1	TRBD1	CASSQTGNEQFF
-	TRBV19	TRBJ2-5	-	CASSRAGGTETQYF
-	TRBV5-1	TRBJ2-3	TRBD1	CASSTQPPGQGGDTQYF
-	TRBV5-4	TRBJ1-2	-	CASSGGKPGGYTF
-	TRBV5-1	TRBJ2-1	TRBD2	CASSFPRAGAYNEQFF
-	TRBV25-1	TRBJ2-5	TRBD1	CASSASGTGTVETQYF
-	TRBV6-1	TRBJ2-1	-	CASSEDWGGDKQFF
-	TRBV5-1	TRBJ1-6	-	CASSLEPSKGNSPLHF
-	TRBV7-6	TRBJ2-7	TRBD1	CASSTGIRGPYEQYF
-	TRBV15	TRBJ2-2	TRBD2	CATSRRLARTTGELFF
-	TRBV28	TRBJ1-2	-	CASSFGNYGYTF
once	TRBV3-1/TRBV3-2	TRBJ2-1	-	CASSQGTPQMEQFF
-	TRBV27	TRBJ2-7	-	CASSSGVPYEQYF
-	TRBV7-9	TRBJ2-7	TRBD1	CASSYPGTGSYEQYF
-	TRBV6-5	TRBJ2-1	TRBD2	CASTTTGLAYEQFF
-	TRBV6-2/TRBV6-3	TRBJ2-3	TRBD2	CASSLTSGVADTQYF
-	TRBV10-3	TRBJ2-2	TRBD1	CAIRMGPGQATTGELFF
-	TRBV6-4	TRBJ1-1	-	CASSDPRTVAMNTEAFF
-	TRBV25-1	TRBJ2-1	TRBD1	CASRGTGGAENEQFF
-	TRBV24-1	TRBJ2-1	TRBD2	CATSDSGLAGGLSYNEQFF
-	TRBV7-5	TRBJ2-5	-	CARSLIRDWKQETQYF
-	TRBV29-1	TRBJ2-7	-	CSVADGTYEQYF
-	TRBV21-1	TRBJ2-1	-	CASSKVGGWTSGGFYNEQFF
-	TRBV3-1/TRBV3-2	TRBJ2-1	TRBD2	CASSQTGLAGVQFF
-	TRBV18	TRBJ2-5	-	CASSPRSTGSKGETQYF
-	TRBV10-3	TRBJ2-7	TRBD1	CAISERQGAYEQYF
-	TRBV7-9	TRBJ2-5	TRBD2	CASSSRLASRETQYF
-	TRBV6-5	TRBJ1-3	TRBD1	CASSSTGLGSGNTIYF
-	TRBV28	TRBJ2-5	TRBD1	CASSPGQGVFQETQYF
-	TRBV7-9	TRBJ2-1	-	CASSLTPRGGEQFF
-	TRBV7-9	TRBJ2-3	TRBD1	CASSANGRTGNTDTQYF
-	TRBV19	TRBJ2-5	TRBD2	CASSVPGTSGQETQYF
-	TRBV6-5	TRBJ2-7	-	CASKVQGGNEQYF
-	TRBV5-1	TRBJ2-1	-	CASSLVGGLDNEQFF
-	TRBV28	TRBJ1-2	-	CAILDPLQGALDYGYTF
-	TRBV7-8	TRBJ1-1	-	CASSLLREVPEAFF
-	TRBV2	TRBJ1-2	TRBD1	CASSRGATGFNYGYTF
-	TRBV12-3/TRBV12-4	TRBJ2-1	-	CASSYTGGEQFF